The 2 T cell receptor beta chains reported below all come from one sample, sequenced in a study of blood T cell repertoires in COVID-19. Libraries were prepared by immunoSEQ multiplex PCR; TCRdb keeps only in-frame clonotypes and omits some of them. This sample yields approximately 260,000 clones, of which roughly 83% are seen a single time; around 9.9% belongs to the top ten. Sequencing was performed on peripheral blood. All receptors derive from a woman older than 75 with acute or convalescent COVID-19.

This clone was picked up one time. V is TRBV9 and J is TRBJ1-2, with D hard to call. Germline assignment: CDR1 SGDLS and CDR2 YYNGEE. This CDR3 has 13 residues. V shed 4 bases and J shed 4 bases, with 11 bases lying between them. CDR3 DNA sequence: TGTGCCAGCAGCCCGGGAGTCGCCTATGGCTACACCTTC. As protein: CASSPGVAYGYTF.

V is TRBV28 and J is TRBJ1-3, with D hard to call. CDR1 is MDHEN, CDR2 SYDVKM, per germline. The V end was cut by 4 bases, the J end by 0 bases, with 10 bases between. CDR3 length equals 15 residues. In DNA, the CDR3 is TGTGCCAGCAGTTCCCCTGACAACTCTGGAAACACCATATATTTT. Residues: CASSSPDNSGNTIYF.